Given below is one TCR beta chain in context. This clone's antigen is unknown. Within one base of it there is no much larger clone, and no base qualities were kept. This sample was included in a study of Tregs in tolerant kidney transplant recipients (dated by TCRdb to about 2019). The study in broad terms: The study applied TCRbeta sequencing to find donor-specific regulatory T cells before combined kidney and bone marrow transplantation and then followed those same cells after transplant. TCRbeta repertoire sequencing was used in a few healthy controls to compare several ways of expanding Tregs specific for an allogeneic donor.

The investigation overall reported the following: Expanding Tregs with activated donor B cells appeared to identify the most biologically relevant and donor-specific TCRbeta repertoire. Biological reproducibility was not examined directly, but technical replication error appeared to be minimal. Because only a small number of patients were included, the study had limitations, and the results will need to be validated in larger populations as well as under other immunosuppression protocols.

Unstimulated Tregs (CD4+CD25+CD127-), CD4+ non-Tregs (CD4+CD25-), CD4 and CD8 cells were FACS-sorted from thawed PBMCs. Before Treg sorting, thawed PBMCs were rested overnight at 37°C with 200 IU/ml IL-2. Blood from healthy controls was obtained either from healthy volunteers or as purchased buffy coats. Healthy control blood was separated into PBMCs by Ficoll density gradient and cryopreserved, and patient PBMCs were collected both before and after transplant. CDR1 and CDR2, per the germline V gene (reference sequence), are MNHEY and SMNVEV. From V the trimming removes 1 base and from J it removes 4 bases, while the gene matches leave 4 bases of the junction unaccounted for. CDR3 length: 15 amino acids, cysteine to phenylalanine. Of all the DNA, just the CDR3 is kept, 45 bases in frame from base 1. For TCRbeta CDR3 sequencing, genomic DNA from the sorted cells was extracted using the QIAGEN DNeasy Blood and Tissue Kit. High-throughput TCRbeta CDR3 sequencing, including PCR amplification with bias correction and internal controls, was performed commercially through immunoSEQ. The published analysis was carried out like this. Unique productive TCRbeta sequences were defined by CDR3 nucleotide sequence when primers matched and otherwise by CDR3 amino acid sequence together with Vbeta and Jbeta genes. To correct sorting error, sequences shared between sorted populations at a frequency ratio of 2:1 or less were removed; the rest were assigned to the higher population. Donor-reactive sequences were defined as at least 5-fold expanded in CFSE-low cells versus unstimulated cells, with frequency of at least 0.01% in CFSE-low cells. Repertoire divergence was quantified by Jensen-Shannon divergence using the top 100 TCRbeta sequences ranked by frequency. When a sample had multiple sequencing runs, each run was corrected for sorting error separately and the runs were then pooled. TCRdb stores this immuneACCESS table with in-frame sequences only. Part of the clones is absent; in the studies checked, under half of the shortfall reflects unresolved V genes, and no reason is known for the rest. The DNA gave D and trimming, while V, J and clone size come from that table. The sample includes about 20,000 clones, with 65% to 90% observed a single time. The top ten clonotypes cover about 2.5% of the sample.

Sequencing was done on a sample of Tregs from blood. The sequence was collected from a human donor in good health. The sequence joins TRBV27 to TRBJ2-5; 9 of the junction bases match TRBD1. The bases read TGTGCCAGCAGTTTATGGGGACAGGGAAGAGAGACCCAGTACTTC. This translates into CASSLWGQGRETQYF.